A selection of T cell receptor beta chains follows, all from one sample in a study of blood T cells in healthy people across ages. TCRdb ran MiXCR on the 5' RACE reads and lists one entry per CDR3 protein. The sample lists 250,000 to 300,000 distinct CDR3 sequences, roughly 29% occurring once. The sample taken for sequencing was blood. These receptors all come from a woman in her sixties or seventies in good health. CDR3s include the opening cysteine and the closing phenylalanine or tryptophan. The D gene is left open where the match is weak. Some rows have no size entry. The others give once, few or many, or a class for an expanded clone.

clone_size j_call v_call d_call cdr3_aa cdr3_nt
. TRBJ2-1 TRBV11-2 TRBD2 CASSFGREDYNEQFF TGTGCCAGCAGCTTCGGTCGGGAGGATTACAATGAGCAGTTCTTC
few TRBJ1-1 TRBV6-1 . CASSETGTRGWAFF TGTGCCAGCAGTGAAACAGGGACGAGGGGTTGGGCTTTCTTT
. TRBJ2-2 TRBV4-3 . CASSQDWDLEGLYTGELFF TGCGCCAGCAGCCAAGATTGGGATCTTGAAGGGTTATACACCGGGGAGCTGTTTTTT
. TRBJ1-3 TRBV5-1 . CASSLEGRTSGNTIYF TGCGCCAGCAGCTTGGAAGGGAGAACCTCTGGAAACACCATATATTTT
. TRBJ1-5 TRBV5-1 . CASSLAVGQPQHF TGCGCCAGCAGCTTGGCCGTAGGACAGCCCCAGCATTTT
many TRBJ1-2 TRBV4-2 . CASSQVSQNYGYTF TGTGCCAGCAGCCAAGTATCCCAAAACTATGGCTACACCTTC
. TRBJ2-5 TRBV12-3/TRBV12-4 . CASSPRWAGETQYF TGTGCCAGCAGCCCGCGATGGGCCGGAGAGACCCAGTACTTC
. TRBJ1-1 TRBV14 . CASSQEQFTEAFF TGTGCCAGCAGCCAAGAACAGTTCACTGAAGCTTTCTTT
few TRBJ2-2 TRBV28 TRBD2 CASKLNLPGGPGELFF TGTGCCAGTAAACTAAATCTACCGGGGGGTCCCGGGGAGCTGTTTTTT
. TRBJ1-5 TRBV20-1 TRBD1 CSATGQGHQPQHF TGCAGTGCGACCGGACAGGGACATCAGCCCCAGCATTTT
. TRBJ1-1 TRBV20-1 . CSAHPGAKAFF TGCAGTGCTCACCCGGGAGCAAAAGCTTTCTTT
. TRBJ2-2 TRBV29-1 TRBD1 CSVENRGRGGELFF TGCAGCGTTGAGAACAGGGGGCGCGGCGGGGAGCTGTTTTTT
. TRBJ1-4 TRBV2 TRBD1 CASNRDRLQGRKEKLFF TGTGCCAGCAATCGGGACCGGCTACAGGGGAGGAAAGAAAAACTGTTTTTT
few TRBJ2-1 TRBV3-1 . CASRTSRGSDEQFF TGTGCCAGCAGAACTTCTCGGGGATCCGATGAGCAGTTCTTC
. TRBJ2-5 TRBV18 TRBD2 CTSSSSGSQTQYF TGTACCAGCTCATCCAGCGGGAGCCAGACCCAGTACTTC